The 26 T cell receptor beta chains reported below all come from one sample, sequenced in a study of T cells in Graves' hyperthyroidism and ophthalmopathy. Amplification yielded TCR beta CDR3 regions, with RNA transcripts as the source. TCR CDR3 regions were first amplified by RT-PCR with HTBI primers. TCRdb used MiXCR to reprocess the multiplex PCR reads, holding one entry per CDR3 protein. The sample carries a few hundred thousand distinct CDR3 sequences, about half recorded once. Specimen: peripheral blood or thyroid tissue (not recorded which). The receptors here all came from a young woman with Graves' hyperthyroidism.

The chain combines TRBV5-1 with TRBJ2-7; TRBD1 matches 8 bases. The CDR3 sequence is 15 residues long. V gave up 1 base and J gave up 9 bases; unmatched junction bases: 12. Germline V gives CDR1 SGHRS, CDR2 YFSETQ. CDR3 protein: CASSLRQGAIAGQYF. The CDR3 DNA sequence: TGCGCCAGCAGCTTGCGGCAGGGGGCGATTGCCGGGCAGTACTTC.

The genes are TRBV19 and TRBJ2-3, with no clear D. Trimming stripped 2 bases from V and 1 base from J, with 10 bases between. In germline, CDR1 is LNHDA, CDR2 SQIVND (reference sequence). CDR3 length: 15 residues. The CDR3 loop is CASSIRAVGTDTQYF. For the CDR3, the DNA is TGTGCCAGTAGTATACGGGCGGTGGGCACAGATACGCAGTATTTT.

Concerning this clonotype itself: One end of the junction fails to match germline, which may point to a read error. The V call is TRBV12-3 or TRBV12-4, the J call TRBJ2-7; no firm D call. The CDR3 extends over 13 amino acids. The CDR3: CASSLDRSYGQYF. CDR3 coding DNA: TGTGCCAGCAGTTTAGATCGGTCCTACGGGCAGTACTTC.

The rearrangement joins TRBV7-9 to TRBJ2-7, with 12 bases lining up with TRBD2. The J call may be incorrect, as the DNA end agrees better with TRBJ2-1. There are 16 residues in the CDR3. Germline lookup yields CDR1 SEHNR and CDR2 FQNEAQ (reference sequence). CDR3 residues: CASSWRLAGETGEQFF. For the CDR3, the DNA is TGTGCCAGCAGCTGGAGACTAGCGGGAGAAACTGGTGAGCAGTTCTTC.

The chain carries TRBV2 and TRBJ1-1, with 8 bases lining up with TRBD1. The CDR3 is 13 residues long. The junction had 4 bases not matched to a gene; V was cut back by 9 bases and J by 1 base. Looked up from germline, CDR1 is SNHLY and CDR2 is FYNNEI. The CDR3 DNA is TGTGCCAGAACCGGGACAGGGAACACTGAAGCTTTCTTT. Protein sequence: CARTGTGNTEAFF.

This clonotype was recorded many times. The rearrangement links TRBV7-2 to TRBJ2-7, with 14 bases lining up with TRBD2. Germline V gene data show CDR1 as SGHTA and CDR2 as FQGNSA. The CDR3 is made up of 16 amino acids. The V segment lost 5 bases and the J segment 5 bases; nucleotides outside the gene matches: 8. The CDR3 nucleotides read TGTGCCAGCAGCCAAGAGCCGGGACTAGCGGGAGACGAGCAGTACTTC. Translation: CASSQEPGLAGDEQYF.

The chain links TRBV2 to TRBJ2-6, with D possibly called TRBD1 or TRBD2 (5 bases each). CDR1 and CDR2 from the germline V gene are SNHLY and FYNNEI. Trimming cost V 6 bases and J 2 bases, with 11 bases left between them. CDR3 length: 15 amino acids. In DNA form, the CDR3 reads TGTGCCAGCAGCTGGGACGGGGCTGGGGCCAACGTCCTGACTTTC. Translation: CASSWDGAGANVLTF.

Concerning this clonotype itself: It may be a read error: a sequence one base away is much more abundant. The chain links TRBV6-5 to TRBJ2-2; tentatively, D is TRBD2 (5 bases). CDR3 size: 13 residues. Trimming removed 5 bases from V and 4 bases from J, with 8 bases in between. The germline gives CDR1 MNHEY, CDR2 SVGAGI. CDR3 loop: CASSIAPTGELFF. The CDR3 DNA reads TGTGCCAGCAGTATAGCGCCCACCGGGGAGCTGTTTTTT.

This chain joins TRBV7-3 and TRBJ2-5; possibly TRBD2 for D (5 bases). The tail of the sequence fits TRBJ2-7 better, so the J call may be wrong. The CDR3 contains 13 residues. Germline V gene data show CDR1 as SGHTA and CDR2 as FQGTGA. In DNA form, the CDR3 reads TGTGCCAGCAGCCCGGGTCTAGCTTCCGAGCAGTACTTC. It encodes CASSPGLASEQYF.

The chain uses TRBV29-1 and TRBJ1-2; D gene unclear. Trimming stripped 2 bases from V and 8 bases from J, with 9 bases between. The CDR3 has 11 residues. Germline V CDR1 and CDR2: SQVTM, ANQGSEA. The CDR3 DNA reads as TGCAGCGTTGAATCACCCCAGGGCTACACCTTC. It is translated as CSVESPQGYTF.

This clonotype came up a few times. The chain links TRBV7-9 to TRBJ2-7; 10 nucleotides line up with TRBD2. CDR3 length equals 14 residues. The ends lost 7 bases at V and 2 bases at J; junction bases unmatched: 5. From germline, CDR1 is SEHNR and CDR2 FQNEAQ (reference sequence). This CDR3 is CASKGLAGAYEQYF. The CDR3 DNA is TGTGCCAGCAAGGGTCTAGCGGGAGCCTACGAGCAGTACTTC.

This clonotype was detected many times. CDR3 nucleotides: TGCAGTGCTAGAGACCGACAGGGTGGCTACACCTTC. Its translation is CSARDRQGGYTF. V usage is TRBV20-1 and J usage is TRBJ1-2, with 7 bases aligning to TRBD1. CDR3 size: 12 residues. CDR1 DFQATT and CDR2 SNEGSKA come from the germline V gene (reference sequence). V gave up 0 bases and J gave up 7 bases; unmatched junction bases: 2.

The chain couples TRBV7-2 to TRBJ1-5; D is unresolved. V was trimmed by 4 bases and J by 11 bases, leaving 12 bases between them. Per the germline V gene, CDR1 is SGHTA and CDR2 is FQGNSA. This CDR3 contains 12 residues. CDR3 DNA: TGTGCCAGCAGCTCCCCTAAAGAGACCCAGCATTTT. This sequence encodes CASSSPKETQHF.

As concerns this clonotype: A much larger clone differs from this one at a single base, so this may be a read error. This chain links TRBV27 with TRBJ1-4; D possibly corresponds to TRBD1 (5 bases). Germline V lookup: CDR1 MNHEY, CDR2 SMNVEV (reference sequence). This CDR3 has 14 residues. CDR3 region: CASSLTESFEELFF. The CDR3 nucleotides read TGTGCCAGCAGTTTGACAGAATCATTTGAAGAACTGTTTTTT. The full variable domain, in which reference TRBV27 and TRBJ1-4 provide the parts outside the CDR3, is EAQVTQNPRYLITVTGKKLTVTCSQNMNHEYMSWYRQDPGLGLRQIYYSMNVEVTDKGDVPEGYKVSRKEKRNFPLILESPSPNQTSLYFCASSLTESFEELFFGSGTQLSVL.

Here the CDR3 DNA reads TGTGCCAGCAGCGTTGCCCCCAGGGGGGAGACCCAGTACTTC. Encoded protein: CASSVAPRGETQYF. The genes are TRBV7-9 and TRBJ2-5; 7 positions match TRBD1. The CDR3 is made up of 14 amino acids. CDR1 SEHNR and CDR2 FQNEAQ come from the germline V gene (reference sequence). V lost 5 bases, J lost 5 bases, and 8 bases stayed unmatched.

With regard to this clonotype: As the CDR3 is not closed by the conserved phenylalanine or tryptophan, this likely results from a read error. The DNA is left out, because the CDR3 cannot be placed on it with certainty; the CDR3 is given as TCRdb lists it. The V gene is TRBV5-4, the J gene TRBJ1-3; TRBD1 is taken as the D call from the table, unchecked against the DNA. The CDR3 region is 12 residues in length, termini included. CDR1 is SGHNT and CDR2 is YYREEE in the germline V gene (reference sequence). CDR3 region: CASSKGRTAVNT.

V and J are TRBV6-2 or TRBV6-3 and TRBJ1-1; 7 bases are shared with TRBD1. CDR1 and CDR2 from the germline V gene are MNHEY and SVGEGT. The CDR3 runs 16 residues. Trimming cost V 2 bases and J 1 base; bases outside gene matches: 7. The DNA of the CDR3 is TGTGCCAGCAGTTACAGGGCCGGACAGGAGAACACTGAAGCTTTCTTT. Translated: CASSYRAGQENTEAFF.

The J gene is TRBJ2-7, the V gene TRBV20-1; TRBD2 matches 9 bases. The junction had 11 bases not matched to a gene; V was cut back by 1 base and J by 7 bases. This CDR3 contains 15 residues. The V gene's germline CDR1 is DFQATT and CDR2 SNEGSKA (reference sequence). The CDR3 DNA follows: TGCAGTGCTAGAGGACTAGCGGACAACACCGGGGAGCAGTACTTC. Amino acid sequence: CSARGLADNTGEQYF.

The rearrangement joins TRBV7-3 to TRBJ2-5; perhaps TRBD2 as D (5 bases). The V gene's germline CDR1 is SGHTA and CDR2 FQGTGA. Trimming left V 2 bases short and J 9 bases short, with 13 bases between. The CDR3 is 13 amino acids. The CDR3 DNA reads as TGTGCCAGCAGCTTAGACGGGAATCAGCCCCAGTACTTC. Translation: CASSLDGNQPQYF.

The J gene is TRBJ2-3, the V gene TRBV6-2 or TRBV6-3; no clear D. This CDR3 comprises 14 residues. Per the germline V gene, CDR1 is MNHEY and CDR2 is SVGEGT. Trimming pared 4 bases from V and 3 bases from J, leaving 11 bases between. CDR3 nucleotide sequence: TGTGCCAGCAGTTCCCTAGGACGGACAGATACGCAGTATTTT. Translated, it gives CASSSLGRTDTQYF.

Comments on this clonotype: Germline and junction disagree at one end, which may indicate a read error. The J gene is TRBJ1-1, the V gene TRBV15, with no clear D. This CDR3 has 9 residues. Looked up from germline, CDR1 is LNHNV and CDR2 is YYDKDF (reference sequence). The DNA for the CDR3 is TGTGCCATCAGCGGTGAAGCTTTCTTT. Protein product: CAISGEAFF.

This clonotype has ten or more counts. The V and J genes are TRBV6-2 or TRBV6-3 and TRBJ1-1; 7 positions match TRBD1. This CDR3 has 11 amino acids. Losses at the gene ends were 6 bases for V and 7 bases for J; bases not matched to a gene: 2. CDR1 MNHEY and CDR2 SVGEGT come from the germline V gene. CDR3 protein: CASRTGVEAFF. As DNA, the CDR3 is TGTGCCAGCAGAACAGGGGTTGAAGCTTTCTTT.

This clonotype has just one count. This may come from a read error, since a much larger clone is one base off. This chain connects TRBV7-9 to TRBJ2-7; 8 bases line up with TRBD2. Looked up from germline, CDR1 is SEHNR and CDR2 is FQNEAQ (reference sequence). The CDR3 totals 15 residues. The CDR3 loop is CASSPSGTSFLELYF. CDR3 DNA: TGTGCCAGCAGCCCCTCCGGGACTAGTTTCCTCGAGCTGTACTTC.

The sample holds one count of this clonotype. The chain joins TRBV6-5 to TRBJ2-1; 11 bases map to TRBD2. The CDR3 has 12 residues. Trimming at V came to 4 bases and at J to 15 bases, leaving 5 bases not matched to a gene. Germline V CDR1 and CDR2: MNHEY, SVGAGI. CDR3 nucleotides: TGTGCCAGCAGTTCACTAGCGGGAGTTAGGTTCTTC. It codes for CASSSLAGVRFF.

The sample holds many counts of this clonotype. The gene calls are TRBV29-1 and TRBJ1-2; TRBD1 aligns across 9 bases. The CDR3 sequence is 13 residues long. J lost 5 bases, V lost 6 bases, and 7 bases had no gene match. Per the germline V gene, CDR1 is SQVTM and CDR2 is ANQGSEA. The CDR3 nucleotides are TGCAGCGTAAGACCGGGACAGGGATATGGCTACACCTTC. Amino acids: CSVRPGQGYGYTF.

This clonotype came up many times. This chain joins TRBV20-1 and TRBJ2-7; D call uncertain. CDR3 length equals 9 residues. V dropped 6 bases and J dropped 5 bases, with 5 bases sitting between them. From germline, CDR1 is DFQATT and CDR2 SNEGSKA (reference sequence). The CDR3 bases are TGCAGTGCGGGCCACGAGCAGTACTTC. Translation: CSAGHEQYF.